The 29 T cell receptor beta chains below come from one sample, sequenced in a study of PD-1 and CTLA-4 blockade in melanoma (dated by TCRdb to the early 2020s). The protocol used for the library was the immunoSEQ multiplex PCR assay. TCRdb retrieved this table from immuneACCESS and kept in-frame rearrangements only. Not all clones are present; in checked studies, unresolved V genes account for under half, and no reason is known for the remainder. The sample table records tens of thousands of clones; 88% of these occur just once. Around 5.8% of the sample comes from the top ten. The sample here was CD8+ T cells from peripheral blood, taken from a patient given anti-PD-1 treatment. These receptors originate from a human donor with melanoma.

The J gene is TRBJ2-1, the V gene TRBV2, with TRBD2 identical over 11 bases. The CDR3 consists of 15 residues. Germline V gene sequence: CDR1 SNHLY, CDR2 FYNNEI. Trimming at V came to 8 bases and at J to 5 bases, leaving 8 bases not matched to a gene. The CDR3 region has the DNA TGTGCCAGCGGCCTTACTAGCGGGGGTAACAATGAGCAGTTCTTC. Translated: CASGLTSGGNNEQFF.

The chain carries TRBV28 and TRBJ2-1; TRBD1 agrees at 10 bases. The CDR3 loop spans 13 amino acids. CDR1 and CDR2 (germline): MDHEN, SYDVKM. Trimming took 6 bases from V and 12 from J; bases not matched to a gene: 8. The CDR3 here is CASSSGTGDRQFF. CDR3 nucleotides: TGTGCCAGCAGCTCCGGGACAGGGGATCGGCAGTTCTTC.

The V gene is TRBV4-1, the J gene TRBJ2-5; 8 nucleotides match TRBD1. CDR3 length: 19 amino acids. V gave up 0 bases and J gave up 3 bases; unmatched junction bases: 15. Germline V gene sequence: CDR1 MGHRA, CDR2 YSYEKL. This CDR3 is CASSQEARRTGLYEETQYF. CDR3 DNA sequence: TGCGCCAGCAGCCAAGAGGCTAGGAGGACAGGGCTTTATGAAGAGACCCAGTACTTC.

This rearrangement joins TRBV6-5 to TRBJ1-2; D not resolved. Germline CDR1 reads MNHEY; CDR2 reads SVGAGI. This CDR3 is 13 amino acids long. Between the trimmed V and J ends, which lost 0 bases and 8 bases, there was a span of 10 bases. The DNA of the CDR3 is TGTGCCAGCAGTTACTCTGTCGCGAGGGGCTACACCTTC. Its protein is CASSYSVARGYTF.

The chain employs TRBV9 and TRBJ2-7, with D possibly called TRBD1 or TRBD2 (6 bases each). The V end was cut by 4 bases, the J end by 0 bases, with 14 bases between. The CDR3 extends over 15 amino acids. CDR1 and CDR2 (germline): SGDLS, YYNGEE. CDR3 in amino acids: CASSPRDIDSYEQYF. DNA of the CDR3: TGTGCCAGCAGCCCGCGGGACATCGACTCCTACGAGCAGTACTTC.

This chain links TRBV5-8 with TRBJ2-7; D gene unclear. Germline V gene data show CDR1 as SGHTS and CDR2 as YDEGEE. The CDR3 is 14 residues long. Trimming removed 5 bases from V and 3 bases from J, with 15 bases in between. The CDR3 is CASRMPLGYYEQYF. The CDR3, as DNA: TGTGCCAGCAGGATGCCGTTGGGGTACTACGAGCAGTACTTC.

The chain employs TRBV13 and TRBJ2-1, with TRBD2 matching over 10 bases. Unmatched junction bases numbered 0, after V lost 0 bases and J lost 4 bases. The CDR3 is 15 amino acids. The V gene's germline CDR1 is PRHDT and CDR2 FYEKMQ (reference sequence). CDR3 DNA: TGTGCCAGCAGCTTAGGACTAGCGGGGTACAATGAGCAGTTCTTC. It codes for CASSLGLAGYNEQFF.

This clone has just a few counts. This sequence joins TRBV29-1 and TRBJ2-7; D possibly corresponds to TRBD2 (6 bases). The CDR3 has 14 amino acids. Germline-derived CDR1 and CDR2 are SQVTM and ANQGSEA. V lost 6 bases and J 0 bases, leaving 15 bases between the germline ends. The CDR3 spells CSVSGTESSYEQYF. DNA for the CDR3: TGCAGCGTCTCCGGGACTGAGAGCTCCTACGAGCAGTACTTC.

The V gene is TRBV30, the J gene TRBJ1-2; D might be TRBD1 (6 bases). Trimming took off 4 bases at V and 6 bases at J, with 15 bases between the two ends. This CDR3 region has 13 residues. The germline V gene has CDR1 GTSNPN and CDR2 SVGIG (reference sequence). The CDR3 protein is CAWTLGGLNGYTF. DNA of the CDR3: TGTGCCTGGACCCTGGGGGGGCTCAATGGCTACACCTTC.

The gene calls are TRBV18 and TRBJ1-2; 8 bases line up with TRBD1. Germline CDR1 and CDR2: KGHSH and LQKENI. The CDR3 is made up of 15 amino acids. After removal of 5 bases from V and 4 bases from J, the junction contained 9 bases not matched to a gene. This CDR3 is CASSSSGGSIYGYTF. CDR3 DNA sequence: TGTGCCAGCTCAAGCTCAGGGGGCTCTATCTATGGCTACACCTTC.

The V and J genes are TRBV5-1 and TRBJ2-3; TRBD1 matches at 10 bases. The CDR3 length is 14 residues. J lost 3 bases, V lost 8 bases, and 6 bases had no gene match. The V gene's germline CDR1 is SGHRS and CDR2 YFSETQ. The CDR3, as DNA: TGCGCCAGTGAAACGGGACAGGGGACAGATACGCAGTATTTT. Its protein product is CASETGQGTDTQYF. The full variable domain, in which reference TRBV5-1 and TRBJ2-3 provide the parts outside the CDR3, is KAGVTQTPRYLIKTRGQQVTLSCSPISGHRSVSWYQQTPGQGLQFLFEYFSETQRNKGNFPGRFSGRQFSNSRSEMNVSTLELGDSALYLCASETGQGTDTQYFGPGTRLTVL.

The chain recombines TRBV9 with TRBJ2-1; D might be TRBD1 (7 bases). CDR3 size: 15 residues. V lost 3 bases and J lost 4, with 14 bases in between. Germline V lookup: CDR1 SGDLS, CDR2 YYNGEE. The CDR3, as DNA: TGTGCCAGCAGCGCTGCGGGACAGCCATACAATGAGCAGTTCTTC. Protein: CASSAAGQPYNEQFF. Together with reference TRBV9 and TRBJ2-1, the CDR3 gives the full variable domain: DSGVTQTPKHLITATGQRVTLRCSPRSGDLSVYWYQQSLDQGLQFLIQYYNGEERAKGNILERFSAQQFPDLHSELNLSSLELGDSALYFCASSAAGQPYNEQFFGPGTRLTVL.

The chain employs TRBV5-1 and TRBJ1-1; TRBD1 is a possible D gene (5 bases). CDR1 is SGHRS, CDR2 YFSETQ, per germline. V was clipped by 3 bases and J by 3 bases, with 9 bases between them. CDR3 size: 13 residues. DNA for the CDR3: TGCGCCAGCAGCTCGCAGGGTTACACTGAAGCTTTCTTT. Protein sequence: CASSSQGYTEAFF.

With regard to this clone: The DNA is left out, because the CDR3 cannot be placed on it with certainty; the CDR3 is given as TCRdb lists it. The V gene is TRBV21-1, the J gene TRBJ1-5; TRBD1, the D gene given by the table, was not confirmed from the DNA. TRBV21-1 is classified as a pseudogene. The CDR3 is made up of 17 amino acids, end residues included. The CDR3 is CASKVGAGTVSNQPQHF.

This rearrangement joins TRBV4-2 to TRBJ1-1; no clear D. This CDR3 is 13 amino acids long. The germline V and J ends were trimmed by 5 bases and 2 bases, with 9 bases remaining between them. Germline V gene sequence: CDR1 LGHNA, CDR2 YNFKEQ. The CDR3 DNA sequence: TGTGCCAGCAGCGCGACGGAAAACACTGAAGCTTTCTTT. The encoded protein is CASSATENTEAFF.

The table lists this clone with a few counts. The chain has TRBV7-9 and TRBJ2-7, with 7 bases that match TRBD2. From germline, CDR1 is SEHNR and CDR2 FQNEAQ (reference sequence). V was clipped by 5 bases and J by 2 bases; unmatched bases: 15. The CDR3 length is 17 residues. CDR3 residues: CASSPSLAGVPTYEQYF. The CDR3 DNA is TGTGCCAGCAGCCCCTCCCTTGCGGGGGTACCGACCTACGAGCAGTACTTC.

The chain employs TRBV10-3 and TRBJ2-2, with a tentative D call TRBD2 (5 bases). V lost 2 bases and J lost 1, with 8 bases in between. Germline loops: CDR1 ENHRY, CDR2 SYGVKD. The CDR3 has 15 amino acids. CDR3 in DNA: TGTGCCATCAGTGAGCGGGGTGAGAACACCGGGGAGCTGTTTTTT. It encodes CAISERGENTGELFF.

V is TRBV9 and J is TRBJ2-5; maybe TRBD2 (5 bases). Trimming removed 7 bases at V and 0 bases at J, with 13 bases between. Germline assignment: CDR1 SGDLS and CDR2 YYNGEE. This CDR3 is built from 14 residues. DNA of the CDR3: TGTGCCAGCTCGGTCGAGGGAAACCAAGAGACCCAGTACTTC. Translating gives CASSVEGNQETQYF.

The chain couples TRBV5-1 to TRBJ2-1; the D call may be TRBD1 or TRBD2 (6 bases each). The CDR3 consists of 18 residues. Per the germline V gene, CDR1 is SGHRS and CDR2 is YFSETQ. V shed 2 bases and J shed 1 base, with 19 bases lying between them. CDR3 amino acids: CASSFSPGGPGSYNEQFF. The CDR3 coding sequence is TGCGCCAGCAGCTTTAGCCCTGGGGGGCCAGGATCCTACAATGAGCAGTTCTTC.

This CDR3 reads CASSSLQGTGEKLFF. The DNA for the CDR3 is TGTGCCAGCAGCTCCCTACAGGGTACCGGTGAAAAACTGTTTTTT. This sequence joins TRBV5-4 and TRBJ1-4; TRBD1 might be the D (6 bases). In germline, CDR1 is SGHNT, CDR2 YYREEE (reference sequence). This CDR3 comprises 15 residues. V was pared by 3 bases and J by 7 bases, with 16 bases between.

This chain connects TRBV2 to TRBJ1-1, with a tentative D call TRBD1 (5 bases). Germline assignment: CDR1 SNHLY and CDR2 FYNNEI. The CDR3 has 14 residues. V shed 3 bases and J shed 4 bases, with 12 bases lying between them. The CDR3 DNA is TGTGCCAGCAGTGAGTGGCAGGGTATCACTGAAGCTTTCTTT. Translation: CASSEWQGITEAFF.

The chain is built from TRBV24-1 and TRBJ2-7; the D gene could be TRBD1 or TRBD2 (5 bases each). Per germline, CDR1 KGHDR and CDR2 SFDVKD. CDR3 size: 11 residues. Trimming took 5 bases from V and 4 from J, leaving 5 bases between them. The CDR3 loop is CATSGGYEQYF. The CDR3, as DNA: TGTGCCACCAGTGGGGGGTACGAGCAGTACTTC.

The chain combines TRBV19 with TRBJ1-5; D uncertain. CDR3 size: 14 residues. V lost 2 bases, J lost 7 bases, and 12 bases lay in between. Germline values: CDR1 LNHDA, CDR2 SQIVND (reference sequence). The CDR3: CASSISNIPQPQHF. CDR3 in DNA: TGTGCCAGTAGTATATCAAATATCCCACAGCCCCAGCATTTT.

This sequence joins TRBV27 and TRBJ1-5, with 7 nucleotides matching TRBD1. The CDR3 has 13 amino acids. The ends lost 9 bases at V and 5 bases at J; junction bases unmatched: 7. CDR1 is MNHEY and CDR2 is SMNVEV in the germline V gene (reference sequence). This CDR3 reads CASGQGGDQPQHF. The CDR3 DNA reads TGTGCCAGTGGGCAGGGGGGCGATCAGCCCCAGCATTTT.

The CDR3 DNA reads TGTGCCAGCAGTTTACCCCGGGGGCCCTTGGACACCGGGGAGCTGTTTTTT. Its protein is CASSLPRGPLDTGELFF. The chain carries TRBV28 and TRBJ2-2; either TRBD1 or TRBD2 may fit D (6 bases each). This CDR3 contains 17 residues. From germline, CDR1 is MDHEN and CDR2 SYDVKM. The germline V and J ends were trimmed by 2 bases and 3 bases, with 16 bases remaining between them.

This chain uses TRBV9 with TRBJ2-5, with D perhaps TRBD1 or TRBD2 (5 bases each). The CDR3 contains 17 residues. Trimming cost V 3 bases and J 5 bases, with 23 bases left between them. Germline V gene lookup returns CDR1 SGDLS and CDR2 YYNGEE. This chain's CDR3 is CASSADPRSRESETQYF. CDR3 bases: TGTGCCAGCAGCGCCGACCCACGATCCAGGGAGTCGGAGACCCAGTACTTC.

This clone was found a few times. The rearrangement joins TRBV5-1 to TRBJ2-7; D might be TRBD2 (5 bases). CDR1 and CDR2 from the germline V gene are SGHRS and YFSETQ. V was trimmed by 6 bases and J by 2 bases, leaving 9 bases between them. This CDR3 region has 12 residues. The CDR3, as DNA: TGCGCCAGCACCGGGGATACCTACGAGCAGTACTTC. It encodes CASTGDTYEQYF. The variable domain in full, completed from reference TRBV5-1 and TRBJ2-7, reads KAGVTQTPRYLIKTRGQQVTLSCSPISGHRSVSWYQQTPGQGLQFLFEYFSETQRNKGNFPGRFSGRQFSNSRSEMNVSTLELGDSALYLCASTGDTYEQYFGPGTRLTVT.

The rearrangement uses TRBV4-3 and TRBJ1-1; no clear D gene. The CDR3 has 16 residues. Germline V lookup: CDR1 LGHNA, CDR2 YSLEER. Trimming took 0 bases from V and 4 from J, leaving 15 bases between them. As DNA, the CDR3 is TGCGCCAGCAGCCAAGATGTTGGCCGGGCCGTCACTGAAGCTTTCTTT. This translates into CASSQDVGRAVTEAFF.

This clone was seen a few times. A junction boundary mismatches the germline segment, possibly from a read error. This sequence joins TRBV6-5 and TRBJ2-1, with D possibly being TRBD2 (5 bases). The CDR3 has 13 residues. Germline assignment: CDR1 MNHEY and CDR2 SVGAGI. CDR3 sequence: CVSSGLPYNEQFF. Written as DNA, the CDR3 is TGCGTCTCAAGCGGTTTACCCTACAATGAGCAGTTCTTC.